A single sample is the source of the 13 T cell receptor beta chains below, sequenced in a study of T cell repertoires in cytomegalovirus infection. TCRdb passed the reads through MiXCR, listing each CDR3 protein once. Among roughly 320,000 distinct CDR3 sequences listed, around 9.1% were seen once. Sequencing was done on a sample of PBMCs. These receptor sequences come from a human donor in good health (CMV status not recorded). Some clones in this sample may be carry-over from other donors' samples.

Many counts were recorded for this clonotype. The chain joins TRBV10-3 to TRBJ1-5; D not certain. Germline V lookup: CDR1 ENHRY, CDR2 SYGVKD. V lost 2 bases and J lost 7, with 12 bases in between. CDR3 length: 14 amino acids. The CDR3 loop is CAISEMGGRQPQHF. The CDR3 region has the DNA TGTGCCATCAGTGAGATGGGAGGGCGGCAGCCCCAGCATTTT.

This clonotype was observed a handful of times. The chain carries TRBV2 and TRBJ2-7; D uncertain. Trimming took off 4 bases at V and 7 bases at J, with 8 bases between the two ends. The CDR3 extends over 11 amino acids. The germline V gene has CDR1 SNHLY and CDR2 FYNNEI. CDR3 amino acids: CASSVKTEQYF. CDR3 in DNA: TGTGCCAGCAGTGTTAAGACTGAGCAGTACTTC.

The gene calls are TRBV19 and TRBJ1-2; D may be TRBD1 (6 bases). Trimming removed 2 bases at V and 5 bases at J, with 12 bases between. From germline, CDR1 is LNHDA and CDR2 SQIVND (reference sequence). This CDR3 is built from 14 residues. This chain's CDR3 is CASSIQRQAYGYTF. DNA of the CDR3: TGTGCCAGTAGTATACAGAGACAGGCTTATGGCTACACCTTC.

In this sample, this clonotype turned up many times. This chain joins TRBV6-1 and TRBJ2-7; perhaps D is TRBD1 or TRBD2 (5 bases each). Trimming stripped 3 bases from V and 6 bases from J, with 12 bases between. CDR3 length: 13 residues. Germline assignment: CDR1 MNHNS and CDR2 SASEGT. CDR3 region: CASSEWQGVEQYV. CDR3 DNA: TGTGCCAGCAGTGAGTGGCAGGGAGTCGAGCAGTACGTC.

This clonotype was recorded at least ten times. The rearrangement uses TRBV27 and TRBJ2-2; D ambiguous. Germline values: CDR1 MNHEY, CDR2 SMNVEV (reference sequence). V was cut by 4 bases and J by 4 bases, with 4 bases left in between. The CDR3 runs to 12 residues. The CDR3, as DNA: TGTGCCAGCAGTTGGGGCACCGGGGAGCTGTTTTTT. As protein: CASSWGTGELFF.

This clonotype was seen more than once but under ten times. The chain joins TRBV29-1 to TRBJ1-1; D remains ambiguous. CDR1 and CDR2 (germline): SQVTM, ANQGSEA. The germline V and J ends were trimmed by 7 bases and 1 base, with 13 bases remaining between them. This CDR3 spans 13 amino acids. CDR3 sequence reads: CSASGDPNTEAFF. The CDR3 DNA sequence: TGCAGCGCCTCCGGAGACCCGAACACTGAAGCTTTCTTT. Full variable domain (rest looked up from reference TRBV29-1 and TRBJ1-1): SAVISQKPSRDICQRGTSLTIQCQVDSQVTMMFWYRQQPGQSLTLIATANQGSEATYESGFVIDKFPISRPNLTFSTLTVSNMSPEDSSIYLCSASGDPNTEAFFGQGTRLTVV.

This clonotype has a count of ten or more. The chain couples TRBV28 to TRBJ2-5; D may be TRBD1 (6 bases). The germline V gene encodes CDR1 MDHEN and CDR2 SYDVKM. The CDR3 spans 13 residues. The V end lost 3 bases, the J end lost 4 bases, and 9 bases lay between the germline ends. In DNA form, the CDR3 reads TGTGCCAGCAGTTTGGGGGCCCCAGAGACCCAGTACTTC. As protein: CASSLGAPETQYF.

This clonotype has a count of ten or more. The CDR3 protein is CATRQGDQPQHF. CDR3 coding DNA: TGTGCCACGCGACAGGGTGATCAGCCCCAGCATTTT. V and J are TRBV10-3 and TRBJ1-5, with 7 positions matching TRBD1. J was trimmed by 5 bases and V by 10 bases; bases with no gene match: 5. The CDR3 is made up of 12 amino acids. From germline, CDR1 is ENHRY and CDR2 SYGVKD.

In its sample, this clonotype was seen many times. The V gene is TRBV5-4, the J gene TRBJ2-7; 7 nucleotides align to TRBD2. Trimming took 4 bases from V and 5 from J; bases not matched to a gene: 12. CDR3 length: 15 amino acids. From germline, CDR1 is SGHNT and CDR2 YYREEE (reference sequence). The CDR3 region has the DNA TGTGCCAGCAGCCAAACGAGGGGAGGGCCACACGAGCAGTACTTC. This sequence encodes CASSQTRGGPHEQYF.

Ten or more counts support this clonotype. The genes are TRBV2 and TRBJ1-1; D is possibly TRBD1 (5 bases). Germline CDR1 and CDR2: SNHLY and FYNNEI. The CDR3 covers 12 residues. Trimming shortened V by 8 bases and J by 10 bases, and 17 bases separated the two germline ends. The CDR3 DNA reads TGTGCCAGCGATAGGCGGGGGGGAACAGCTTTCTTT. It codes for CASDRRGGTAFF.

At least ten counts were recorded for this clonotype. This sequence joins TRBV28 and TRBJ2-7; the match to TRBD1 covers 9 bases. CDR1 MDHEN and CDR2 SYDVKM come from the germline V gene. Losses at the gene ends were 2 bases for V and 5 bases for J; bases not matched to a gene: 10. This CDR3 spans 16 amino acids. The CDR3: CASSLILGTGFNEQYF. CDR3 DNA sequence: TGTGCCAGCAGTTTAATTTTAGGGACAGGGTTCAACGAGCAGTACTTC.

This clonotype was seen only a few times. V is TRBV15 and J is TRBJ2-5; D is tentatively TRBD1 or TRBD2 (5 bases each). The CDR3 is 16 residues long. The germline gives CDR1 LNHNV, CDR2 YYDKDF (reference sequence). V was pared by 0 bases and J by 5 bases, with 16 bases between. CDR3 sequence (DNA): TGTGCCACCAGCAGAGATTTCGGCAGGGAGAGGGAGACCCAGTACTTC. It specifies CATSRDFGRERETQYF.

The gene calls are TRBV29-1 and TRBJ2-1; D is uncertain. The CDR3 loop spans 13 amino acids. Germline CDR1 reads SQVTM; CDR2 reads ANQGSEA. V lost 3 bases and J lost 3, with 9 bases in between. CDR3 sequence reads: CSVDRAGYNEQFF. CDR3 in DNA: TGCAGCGTTGACCGGGCAGGCTACAATGAGCAGTTCTTC.